Each of the 2 T cell receptor beta chains below was sequenced from the same sample in a study of control samples from healthy donors and cancer patients. The repertoire was sequenced with immunoSEQ multiplex PCR; TCRdb's copy has only in-frame clones and lacks some. The repertoire holds roughly 120,000 clones, with about 95% as singletons. The sequenced sample was blood. These receptors came from a man aged 25 to 45 in good health.

V is TRBV19 and J is TRBJ1-5; D gene unclear. This CDR3 region has 12 residues. Germline CDR1 is LNHDA and CDR2 is SQIVND (reference sequence). V shed 5 bases and J shed 6 bases, with 8 bases lying between them. The CDR3 sequence is CASSRAGQPQHF. The CDR3 coding sequence is TGTGCCAGTAGTCGCGCAGGTCAGCCCCAGCATTTT.

The J gene is TRBJ2-7, the V gene TRBV27; 8 positions match TRBD2. CDR1 and CDR2 (germline): MNHEY, SMNVEV (reference sequence). The trim removed 3 bases at V and 3 bases at J, leaving 16 bases unmatched. The CDR3 totals 18 residues. CDR3 sequence: CASSLRLAAGGPHYEQYF. The CDR3 DNA reads as TGTGCCAGCAGTTTGCGTCTGGCGGCGGGGGGTCCTCACTACGAGCAGTACTTC.